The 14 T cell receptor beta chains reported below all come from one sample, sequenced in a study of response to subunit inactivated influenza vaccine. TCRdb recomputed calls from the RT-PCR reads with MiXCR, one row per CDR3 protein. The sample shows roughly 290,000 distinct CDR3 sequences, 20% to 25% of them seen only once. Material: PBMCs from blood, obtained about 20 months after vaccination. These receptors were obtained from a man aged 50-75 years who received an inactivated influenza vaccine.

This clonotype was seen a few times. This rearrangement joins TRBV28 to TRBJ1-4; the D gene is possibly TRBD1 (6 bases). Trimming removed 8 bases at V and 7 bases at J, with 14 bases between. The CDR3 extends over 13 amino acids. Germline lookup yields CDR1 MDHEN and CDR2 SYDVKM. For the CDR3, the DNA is TGTGCCAGCCTGGGGGCGCCTGGTGAAAAACTGTTTTTT. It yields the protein CASLGAPGEKLFF.

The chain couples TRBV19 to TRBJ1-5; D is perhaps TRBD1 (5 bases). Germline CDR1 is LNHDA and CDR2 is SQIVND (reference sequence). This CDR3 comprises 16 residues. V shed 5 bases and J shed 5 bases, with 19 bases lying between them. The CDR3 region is CASSPPGLQIHQPQHF. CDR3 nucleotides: TGTGCCAGTAGTCCTCCGGGACTGCAGATCCATCAGCCCCAGCATTTT.

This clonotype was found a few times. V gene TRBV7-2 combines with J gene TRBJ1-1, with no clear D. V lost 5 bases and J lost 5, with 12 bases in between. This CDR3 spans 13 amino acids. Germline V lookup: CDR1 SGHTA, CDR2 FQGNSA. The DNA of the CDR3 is TGTGCCAGCAGCCCTAGGCAGATAACTGAAGCTTTCTTT. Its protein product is CASSPRQITEAFF.

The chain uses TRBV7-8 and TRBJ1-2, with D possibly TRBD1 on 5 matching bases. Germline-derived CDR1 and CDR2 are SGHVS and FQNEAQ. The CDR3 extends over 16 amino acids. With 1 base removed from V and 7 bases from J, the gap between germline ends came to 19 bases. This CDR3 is CASSLGSGADVRGYTF. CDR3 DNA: TGTGCCAGCAGCTTAGGTTCCGGGGCGGATGTTCGTGGCTACACCTTC.

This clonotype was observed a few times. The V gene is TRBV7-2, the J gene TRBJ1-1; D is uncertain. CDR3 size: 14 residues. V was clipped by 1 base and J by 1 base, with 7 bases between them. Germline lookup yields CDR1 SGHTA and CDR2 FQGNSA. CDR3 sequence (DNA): TGTGCCAGCAGCTTAGTAAACCGGAACACTGAAGCTTTCTTT. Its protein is CASSLVNRNTEAFF.

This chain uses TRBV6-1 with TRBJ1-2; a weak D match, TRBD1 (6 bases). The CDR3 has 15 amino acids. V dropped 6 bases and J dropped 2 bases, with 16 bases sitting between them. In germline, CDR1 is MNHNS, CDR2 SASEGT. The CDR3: CASRDKGQFNYGYTF. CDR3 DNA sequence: TGTGCCAGCAGGGATAAAGGACAGTTCAACTATGGCTACACCTTC.

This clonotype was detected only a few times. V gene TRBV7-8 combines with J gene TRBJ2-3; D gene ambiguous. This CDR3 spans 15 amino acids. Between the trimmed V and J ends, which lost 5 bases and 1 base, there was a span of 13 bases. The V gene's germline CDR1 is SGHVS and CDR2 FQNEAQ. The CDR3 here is CASSMHYLRTDTQYF. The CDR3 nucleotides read TGTGCCAGCAGCATGCACTACCTCCGCACAGATACGCAGTATTTT.

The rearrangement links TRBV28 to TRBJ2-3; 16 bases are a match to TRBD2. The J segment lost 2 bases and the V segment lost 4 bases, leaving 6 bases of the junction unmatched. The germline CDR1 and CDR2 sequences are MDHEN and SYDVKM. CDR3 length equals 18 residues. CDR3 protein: CASSWGLAGGPVTDTQYF. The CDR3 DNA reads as TGTGCCAGCAGTTGGGGACTAGCGGGAGGGCCGGTCACAGATACGCAGTATTTT.

This chain's CDR3 is CASSQLPGFGGTQYF. The CDR3 DNA reads TGCGCCAGCAGCCAACTTCCCGGTTTTGGGGGGACCCAGTACTTC. The chain carries TRBV4-3 and TRBJ2-5, with D perhaps given as TRBD1 or TRBD2 (5 bases each). CDR1 and CDR2 (germline): LGHNA, YSLEER. CDR3 length: 15 residues. Trimming cost V 2 bases and J 7 bases, with 17 bases left between them.

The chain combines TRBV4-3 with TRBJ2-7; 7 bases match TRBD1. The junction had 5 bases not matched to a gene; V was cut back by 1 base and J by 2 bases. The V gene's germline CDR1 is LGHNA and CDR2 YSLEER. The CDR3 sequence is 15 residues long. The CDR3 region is CASSQGPGGTYEQYF. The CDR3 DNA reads TGCGCCAGCAGCCAAGGTCCAGGGGGAACCTACGAGCAGTACTTC.

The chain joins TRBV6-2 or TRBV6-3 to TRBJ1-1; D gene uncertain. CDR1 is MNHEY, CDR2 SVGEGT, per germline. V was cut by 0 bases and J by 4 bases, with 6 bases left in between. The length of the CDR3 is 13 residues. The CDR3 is CASSYSWGTEAFF. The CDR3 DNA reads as TGTGCCAGCAGTTACTCCTGGGGCACTGAAGCTTTCTTT.

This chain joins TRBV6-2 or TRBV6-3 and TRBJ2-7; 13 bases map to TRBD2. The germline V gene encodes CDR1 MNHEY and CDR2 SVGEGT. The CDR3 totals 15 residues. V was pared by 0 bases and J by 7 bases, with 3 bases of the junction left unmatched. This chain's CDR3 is CASSYSTSGRDEQYF. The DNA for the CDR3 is TGTGCCAGCAGTTACTCAACTAGCGGGAGGGATGAGCAGTACTTC.

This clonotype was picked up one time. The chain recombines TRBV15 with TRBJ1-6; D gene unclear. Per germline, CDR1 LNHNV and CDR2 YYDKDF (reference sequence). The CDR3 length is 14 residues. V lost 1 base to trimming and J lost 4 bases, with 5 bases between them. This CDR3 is CATSRGGYNSPLHF. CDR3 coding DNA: TGTGCCACCAGCAGAGGAGGTTATAATTCACCCCTCCACTTT.

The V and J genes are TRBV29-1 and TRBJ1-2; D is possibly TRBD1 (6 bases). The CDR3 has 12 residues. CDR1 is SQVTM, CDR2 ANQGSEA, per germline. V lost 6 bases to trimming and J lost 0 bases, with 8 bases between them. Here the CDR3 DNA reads TGCAGCGTCGGACAGCCTAACTATGGCTACACCTTC. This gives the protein CSVGQPNYGYTF. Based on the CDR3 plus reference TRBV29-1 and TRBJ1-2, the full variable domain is SAVISQKPSRDICQRGTSLTIQCQVDSQVTMMFWYRQQPGQSLTLIATANQGSEATYESGFVIDKFPISRPNLTFSTLTVSNMSPEDSSIYLCSVGQPNYGYTFGSGTRLTVV.